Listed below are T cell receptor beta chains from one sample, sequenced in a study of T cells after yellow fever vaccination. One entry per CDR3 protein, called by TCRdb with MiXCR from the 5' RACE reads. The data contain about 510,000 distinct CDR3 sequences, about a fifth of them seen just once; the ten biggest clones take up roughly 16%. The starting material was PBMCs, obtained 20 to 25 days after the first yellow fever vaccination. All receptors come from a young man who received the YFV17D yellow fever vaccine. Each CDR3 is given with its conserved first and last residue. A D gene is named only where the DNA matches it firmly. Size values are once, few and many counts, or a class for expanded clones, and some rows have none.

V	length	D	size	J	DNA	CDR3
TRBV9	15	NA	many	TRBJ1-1	TGTGCCAGCAGCGTAGGGCTGGGGATGAACACTGAAGCTTTCTTT	CASSVGLGMNTEAFF
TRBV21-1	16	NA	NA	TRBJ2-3	TGTGCCAGCAGCAAACCTGGTAACCCTAGCACAGATACGCAGTATTTT	CASSKPGNPSTDTQYF
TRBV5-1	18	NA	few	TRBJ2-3	TGCGCCAGCAGCCAAATTCGGGACAACCACTTTAGCACAGATACGCAGTATTTT	CASSQIRDNHFSTDTQYF
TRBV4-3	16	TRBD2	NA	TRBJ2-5	TGCGCCAGCAGCCAAGATTGGCGGGGGGGACGGGAGACCCAGTACTTC	CASSQDWRGGRETQYF
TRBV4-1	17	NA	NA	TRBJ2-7	TGCGCCAGCAGCCAAGATTTCGGTGGCGGCCCCTCCTACGAGCAGTACTTC	CASSQDFGGGPSYEQYF
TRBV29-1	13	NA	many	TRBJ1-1	TGCAGCGGGATGGAAGGGACGGATCGTAACGTTTTCTTT	CSGMEGTDRNVFF
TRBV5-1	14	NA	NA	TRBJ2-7	TGCGCCAGCAGCCTGGAAGGGGGGGAGGACGAGCAGTACTTC	CASSLEGGEDEQYF
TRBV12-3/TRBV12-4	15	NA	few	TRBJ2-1	TGTGCCAGCAGTTTAGGGGCCCGACAGCATAATGAGCAGTTCTTC	CASSLGARQHNEQFF
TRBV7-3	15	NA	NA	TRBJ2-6	TGTGCCAGCTCCCTCCAGGGGCATGGGGCCAACGTCCTGACTTTC	CASSLQGHGANVLTF
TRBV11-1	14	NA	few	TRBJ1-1	TGTGCCAGCAGCTTAATGTCAGGGGACACTGAAGCTTTCTTT	CASSLMSGDTEAFF
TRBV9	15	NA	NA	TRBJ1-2	TGTGCCAGCAGCGTAGCGCGGGAAGCGTTCTATGGCTACACCTTC	CASSVAREAFYGYTF
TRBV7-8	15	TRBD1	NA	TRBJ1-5	TGTGCCAGCAGCTCAGACAGGGTAGGAGGGCAGCCCCAGCATTTT	CASSSDRVGGQPQHF
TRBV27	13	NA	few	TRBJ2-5	TGTGCCAGCAGTTATCGGGGCCCGGAGACCCAGTACTTC	CASSYRGPETQYF
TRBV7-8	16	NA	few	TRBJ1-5	TGTGCCAGCAGCTTAGGGGCGGGGATCCCCAATCAGCCCCAGCATTTT	CASSLGAGIPNQPQHF
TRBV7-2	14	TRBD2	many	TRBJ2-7	TGTGCCAGCAGTACCGTTGGTGCGGGGGGCGAGCAGTACTTC	CASSTVGAGGEQYF
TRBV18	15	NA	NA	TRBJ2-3	TGTGCCAGCTCACCGCTCTCCGGGTTAACAGATACGCAGTATTTT	CASSPLSGLTDTQYF
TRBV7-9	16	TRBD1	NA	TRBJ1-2	TGTGCCAGCAGCTTAGACCGGGACAGCCTGAACTATGGCTACACCTTC	CASSLDRDSLNYGYTF
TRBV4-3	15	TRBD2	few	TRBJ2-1	TGCGCCAGCAGCCTAGACAAGCGGGGGGACAATGAGCAGTTCTTC	CASSLDKRGDNEQFF
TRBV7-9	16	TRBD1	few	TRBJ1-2	TGTGCCAGCAGCTTAGGGAGACAGGGAGCTAACTATGGCTACACCTTC	CASSLGRQGANYGYTF
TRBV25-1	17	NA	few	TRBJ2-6	TGTGCCAGCAGTGGTAGGACTGGGTCGACTGGGGCCAACGTCCTGACTTTC	CASSGRTGSTGANVLTF
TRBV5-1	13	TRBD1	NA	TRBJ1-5	TGCGACAGCAGCTCAGGGGGCGATCAGCCCCAGCATTTT	CDSSSGGDQPQHF
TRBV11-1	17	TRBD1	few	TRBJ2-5	TGTGCCAGCAGTTCTACCCGAATACAGGGGGCAGGGGAGACCCAGTACTTC	CASSSTRIQGAGETQYF
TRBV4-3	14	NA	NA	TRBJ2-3	TGCGCCAGCAGCCAAGATAGAAGCCCGGCGACGCAGTATTTT	CASSQDRSPATQYF
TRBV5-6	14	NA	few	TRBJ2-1	TGTGCCAGCAGCTTGGGGGCAGGGGTCAATGAGCAGTTCTTC	CASSLGAGVNEQFF
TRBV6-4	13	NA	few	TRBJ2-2	TGTGCCAGCAGAGCTAAGGGGGCCGGGGAGCTGTTTTTT	CASRAKGAGELFF
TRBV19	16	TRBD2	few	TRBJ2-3	TGTGCCAGTAGTCTGAGACTAGCGGGGTTCACAGATACGCAGTATTTT	CASSLRLAGFTDTQYF
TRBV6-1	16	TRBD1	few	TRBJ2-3	TGTGCCAGCACCTACATTTGGACAGGGGCTGGAGATACGCAGTATTTT	CASTYIWTGAGDTQYF
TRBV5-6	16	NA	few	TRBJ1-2	TGTGCCAGCAGCTTGGGCCCCCCACGAAACCCCTATGGCTACACCTTC	CASSLGPPRNPYGYTF
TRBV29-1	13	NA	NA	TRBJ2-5	TGCAGCGTTGAATATCCAGGGCGAGAGACCCAGTACTTC	CSVEYPGRETQYF
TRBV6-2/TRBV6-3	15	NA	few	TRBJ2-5	TGTGCCAGCAGTCTATATAAGGCAGGGGAAGAGACCCAGTACTTC	CASSLYKAGEETQYF
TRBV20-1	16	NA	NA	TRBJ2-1	TGCAGTGCTAGACCCTGGACCGTCGGCTCCTACAATGAGCAGTTCTTC	CSARPWTVGSYNEQFF
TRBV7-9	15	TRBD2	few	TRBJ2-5	TGTGCCAGCAGCTTGTGGCTAGCGGGGGAAGAGACCCAGTACTTC	CASSLWLAGEETQYF
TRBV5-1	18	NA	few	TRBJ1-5	TGCGCCAGCAGCCTCGACCCTCCGGACACCCTTAGCAATCAGCCCCAGCATTTT	CASSLDPPDTLSNQPQHF
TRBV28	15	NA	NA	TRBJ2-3	TGTGCCAGCAGAGGGCCAGGCCGCCGCGCAGATACGCAGTATTTT	CASRGPGRRADTQYF
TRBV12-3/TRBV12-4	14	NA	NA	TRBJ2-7	TGTGCCAGCAGTTTAAGACAGACAGCCTACGAGCAGTACTTC	CASSLRQTAYEQYF
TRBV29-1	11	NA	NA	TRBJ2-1	TGCAGCGTTGGTGATGCATTTGAGCAGTTCTTC	CSVGDAFEQFF
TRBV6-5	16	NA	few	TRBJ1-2	TGTGCCAGCAGTTACTGGGGCAGAGTCCTCAATTATGGCTACACCTTC	CASSYWGRVLNYGYTF
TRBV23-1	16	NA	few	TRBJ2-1	TGCGCCAGCAGTCAACCTTTAAAGCGGGCGCCTAATGAGCAGTTCTTC	CASSQPLKRAPNEQFF
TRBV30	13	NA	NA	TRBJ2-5	TGTGCCTGGAACGCAGTGGGGGCAGAGACCCAGTACTTC	CAWNAVGAETQYF
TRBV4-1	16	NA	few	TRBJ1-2	TGCGCCAGCAGCCAAGGGGAAGGGAGAGCTAACTATGGCTACACCTTC	CASSQGEGRANYGYTF
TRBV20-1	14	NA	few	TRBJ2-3	TGCAGTGCTGAACGGGACGGCCGCGCAGATACGCAGTATTTT	CSAERDGRADTQYF
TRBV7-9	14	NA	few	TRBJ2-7	TGTGCCAGCAGCTTGACTACCGTCTCCTACGAGCAGTACTTC	CASSLTTVSYEQYF
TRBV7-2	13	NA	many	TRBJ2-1	TGTGCCAGCAGCTTAGCGGAATACAATGAGCAGTTCTTC	CASSLAEYNEQFF
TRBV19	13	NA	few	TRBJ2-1	TGTGCCAGTAGGGTAGGCAGGGGAAATGAGCAGTTCTTC	CASRVGRGNEQFF
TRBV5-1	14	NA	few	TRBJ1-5	TGCGCCAGCAGCTTGGGGGTTATGGGTCAGCCCCAGCATTTT	CASSLGVMGQPQHF
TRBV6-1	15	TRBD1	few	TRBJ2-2	TGTGCCAGCAGTACACAGGGGGCGGACACCGGGGAGCTGTTTTTT	CASSTQGADTGELFF
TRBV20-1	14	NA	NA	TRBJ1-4	TGCAGTGCTAGAGATTTTGGGGGGTTAGAAAAACTGTTTTTT	CSARDFGGLEKLFF
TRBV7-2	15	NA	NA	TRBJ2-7	TGTGCCAGCAGCCTCCAGGCAGGGTACTCCTACGAGCAGTACTTC	CASSLQAGYSYEQYF
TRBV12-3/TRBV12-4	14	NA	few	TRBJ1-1	TGTGCCAGCAGTTTCGAGGGGGGAGACACTGAAGCTTTCTTT	CASSFEGGDTEAFF
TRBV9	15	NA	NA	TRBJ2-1	TGTGCCAGCAGCGTGAACAGTGTCCTACCCAATGAGCAGTTCTTC	CASSVNSVLPNEQFF
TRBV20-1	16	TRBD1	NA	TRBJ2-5	TGCTGTGCTAGACAAGAGGGCAGGGGGCGTTGGGAGACCCAGTACTTC	CCARQEGRGRWETQYF
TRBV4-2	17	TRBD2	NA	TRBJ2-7	TGTGCCAGCAGCCAAGATGTGAATAGCGGGGGCCTTTACGAGCAGTACTTC	CASSQDVNSGGLYEQYF
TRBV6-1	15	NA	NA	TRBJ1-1	TGTGCCAGCAGCCGAGGGCAGCATGGGATGACTGAAGCTTTCTTT	CASSRGQHGMTEAFF
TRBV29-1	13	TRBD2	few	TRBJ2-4	TGCAGCGTCGAACCGGGCGGGGGTTACATTCAGTACTTC	CSVEPGGGYIQYF